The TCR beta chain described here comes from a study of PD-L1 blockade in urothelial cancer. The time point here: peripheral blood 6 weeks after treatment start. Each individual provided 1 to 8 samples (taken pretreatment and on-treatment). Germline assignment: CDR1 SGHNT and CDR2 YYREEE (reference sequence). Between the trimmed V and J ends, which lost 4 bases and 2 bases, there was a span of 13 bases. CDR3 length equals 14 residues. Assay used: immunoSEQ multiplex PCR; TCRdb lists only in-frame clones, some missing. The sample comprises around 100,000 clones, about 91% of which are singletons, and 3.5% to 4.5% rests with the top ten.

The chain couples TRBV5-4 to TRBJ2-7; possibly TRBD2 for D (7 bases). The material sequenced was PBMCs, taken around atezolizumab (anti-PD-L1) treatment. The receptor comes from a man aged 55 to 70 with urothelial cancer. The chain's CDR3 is CASSTEGGTYEQYF. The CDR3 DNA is TGTGCCAGCAGCACCGAGGGGGGGACCTACGAGCAGTACTTC. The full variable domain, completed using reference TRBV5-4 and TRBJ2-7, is ETGVTQSPTHLIKTRGQQVTLRCSSQSGHNTVSWYQQALGQGPQFIFQYYREEENGRGNFPPRFSGLQFPNYSSELNVNALELDDSALYLCASSTEGGTYEQYFGPGTRLTVT.